This T cell receptor beta chain stems from a study of shared clonotypes between healthy human individuals. Looked up from germline, CDR1 is SGHTA and CDR2 is FQGNSA. The CDR3 runs to 17 residues. V was clipped by 5 bases and J by 4 bases; unmatched bases: 12. Here immunoSEQ multiplex PCR was the method, and the copy in TCRdb shows in-frame clones only, minus some. The data show about 2.1 million clones, around 93% seen once. CD45RO-negative, CCR7-positively selected cells formed the naive CD8 fraction, excluding terminally differentiated effector memory CD45RA+ cells. Study donors comprised healthy, HIV-negative adults devoid of recent acute infection or vaccination.

The sample comprised naive CD8+ T cells from PBMCs. The TCR sequence derives from a man aged 18 to 29 in good health. Some clones in this sample may be carry-over from other donors' samples. The chain carries TRBV7-2 and TRBJ1-3, with TRBD1 identical over 9 bases. CDR3 sequence reads: CASSPRQGQGFGNTIYF. The DNA of the CDR3 is TGTGCCAGCAGCCCGCGACAGGGACAGGGCTTCGGAAACACCATATATTTT.